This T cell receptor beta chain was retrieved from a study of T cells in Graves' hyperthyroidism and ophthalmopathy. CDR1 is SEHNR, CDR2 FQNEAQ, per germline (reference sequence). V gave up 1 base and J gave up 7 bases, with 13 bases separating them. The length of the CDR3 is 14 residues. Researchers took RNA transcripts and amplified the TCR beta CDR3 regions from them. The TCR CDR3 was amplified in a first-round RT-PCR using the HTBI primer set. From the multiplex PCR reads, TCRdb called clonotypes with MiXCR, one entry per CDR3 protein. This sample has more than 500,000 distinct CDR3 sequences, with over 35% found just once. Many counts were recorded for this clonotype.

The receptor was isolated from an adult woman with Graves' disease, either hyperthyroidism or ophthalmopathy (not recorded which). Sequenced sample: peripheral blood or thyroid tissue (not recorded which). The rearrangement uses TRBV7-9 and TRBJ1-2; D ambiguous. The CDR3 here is CASSLVGLSTGYTF. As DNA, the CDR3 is TGTGCCAGCAGCTTAGTTGGGCTGAGCACTGGCTACACCTTC. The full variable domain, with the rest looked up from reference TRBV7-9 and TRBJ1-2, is DTGVSQNPRHKITKRGQNVTFRCDPISEHNRLYWYRQTLGQGPEFLTYFQNEAQLEKSRLLSDRFSAERPKGSFSTLEIQRTEQGDSAMYLCASSLVGLSTGYTFGSGTRLTVV.